These 30 T cell receptor beta chains originate from one sample sequenced in a study of cytomegalovirus exposure and HLA in healthy donors. Both 60 Vbeta primers and 13 Jbeta primers went into the PCR. Produced via immunoSEQ multiplex PCR; TCRdb's table is partial and in-frame only. Its table lists roughly 35,000 clones. The sample consisted of PBMCs. The receptors originated from a middle-aged woman in good health and CMV-seropositive.

This rearrangement joins TRBV7-9 to TRBJ2-2; a possible D gene is TRBD2 (6 bases). V lost 0 bases and J lost 0, with 14 bases in between. Germline V lookup: CDR1 SEHNR, CDR2 FQNEAQ (reference sequence). The CDR3 consists of 18 residues. The CDR3 sequence is CASSLAGTVTSNTGELFF. CDR3 DNA sequence: TGTGCCAGCAGCTTAGCCGGGACTGTGACCTCGAACACCGGGGAGCTGTTTTTT.

CDR3 nucleotides: TGTGCCAGCAGCTTACTTATCCAGGGGGCTGCTAATGAAAAACTGTTTTTT. This codes for CASSLLIQGAANEKLFF. The chain couples TRBV7-9 to TRBJ1-4; 8 positions agree with TRBD1. The CDR3 has 17 residues. Germline CDR1 SEHNR, CDR2 FQNEAQ (reference sequence). V trimming: 2 bases; J trimming: 3 bases; junction bases outside the gene matches: 8.

The rearrangement links TRBV15 to TRBJ1-2; unclear D gene. With 0 bases removed from V and 5 bases from J, the gap between germline ends came to 7 bases. The germline gives CDR1 LNHNV, CDR2 YYDKDF (reference sequence). This CDR3 has 13 amino acids. CDR3: CATSRDNIYGYTF. CDR3 sequence (DNA): TGTGCCACCAGCAGAGATAACATATATGGCTACACCTTC.

The chain couples TRBV5-1 to TRBJ1-1; a weak D match, TRBD1 (5 bases). The CDR3 contains 16 residues. V lost 2 bases to trimming and J lost 2 bases, with 16 bases between them. Germline CDR1 is SGHRS and CDR2 is YFSETQ. The CDR3 nucleotides are TGCGCCAGCAGCTTAGGTCAGGGTATCGGAAACACTGAAGCTTTCTTT. Encoded protein: CASSLGQGIGNTEAFF.

This sequence joins TRBV7-9 and TRBJ1-4; TRBD1 might be the D (6 bases). The V gene's germline CDR1 is SEHNR and CDR2 FQNEAQ (reference sequence). The CDR3 covers 14 residues. V was clipped by 2 bases and J by 8 bases, with 12 bases between them. CDR3 region: CASSLHSGEEKLFF. CDR3 nucleotides: TGTGCCAGCAGCTTACACTCAGGGGAGGAAAAACTGTTTTTT.

The V call is TRBV7-3, the J call TRBJ2-1; TRBD2 matches 7 bases. The V segment lost 2 bases and the J segment 2 bases; nucleotides outside the gene matches: 3. The V gene's germline CDR1 is SGHTA and CDR2 FQGTGA. This CDR3 comprises 15 residues. The CDR3 loop reads CASSLRDYPYNEQFF. As DNA, the CDR3 is TGTGCCAGCAGCTTACGGGACTACCCCTACAATGAGCAGTTCTTC.

The rearrangement joins TRBV28 to TRBJ1-2; D gene ambiguous. The V gene lost 3 bases and the J gene lost 7 bases, with 12 bases spanning the gap. The CDR3 sequence is 13 residues long. The germline V gene has CDR1 MDHEN and CDR2 SYDVKM. Here the CDR3 reads CASSLGYGGGYTF. The CDR3, as DNA: TGTGCCAGCAGTTTGGGTTATGGCGGTGGCTACACCTTC.

The genes are TRBV7-9 and TRBJ1-3; 8 bases map to TRBD1. Trimming cost V 3 bases and J 2 bases; bases outside gene matches: 3. Looked up from germline, CDR1 is SEHNR and CDR2 is FQNEAQ (reference sequence). This CDR3 is built from 15 residues. CDR3: CASSFGTGAGNTIYF. CDR3 bases: TGTGCCAGCAGCTTCGGGACAGGTGCTGGAAACACCATATATTTT.

This clone is medium-sized by frequency. J is TRBJ1-1 and V is TRBV5-1; 9 bases map to TRBD1. Trimming took 0 bases from V and 0 from J; bases not matched to a gene: 3. Looked up from germline, CDR1 is SGHRS and CDR2 is YFSETQ. This CDR3 has 16 amino acids. CDR3 nucleotides: TGCGCCAGCAGCTTGGCGACAGGGGGTATGAACACTGAAGCTTTCTTT. Protein product: CASSLATGGMNTEAFF.

This chain uses TRBV28 with TRBJ1-6; 7 nucleotides match TRBD1. J gave up 11 bases and V 7 bases, and 14 bases lay outside the gene matches. The CDR3 is made up of 15 amino acids. The V gene's germline CDR1 is MDHEN and CDR2 SYDVKM. CDR3 region: CASMRTGGLYPPLHF. DNA of the CDR3: TGTGCCAGCATGCGGACAGGAGGTTTATACCCACCCCTCCACTTT. The entire variable domain, with the rest obtained from reference TRBV28 and TRBJ1-6, is as follows: DVKVTQSSRYLVKRTGEKVFLECVQDMDHENMFWYRQDPGLGLRLIYFSYDVKMKEKGDIPEGYSVSREKKERFSLILESASTNQTSMYLCASMRTGGLYPPLHFGNGTRLTVT.

This sequence joins TRBV5-1 and TRBJ2-3, with TRBD2 identical over 15 bases. With 4 bases clipped from V and 6 bases from J, the junction kept 3 bases outside the gene matches. The germline gives CDR1 SGHRS, CDR2 YFSETQ. This CDR3 has 15 amino acids. CDR3 in amino acids: CASSPGTSGRDTQYF. DNA for the CDR3: TGCGCCAGCAGCCCCGGGACTAGCGGGAGGGATACGCAGTATTTT.

This rearrangement joins TRBV19 to TRBJ1-4, with TRBD1 identical over 11 bases. Trimming cost V 4 bases and J 6 bases; bases outside gene matches: 10. Germline CDR1 and CDR2: LNHDA and SQIVND (reference sequence). This CDR3 has 17 residues. The DNA for the CDR3 is TGTGCCAGTAGTACCGGGACAGGGGGACTAGGACATGAAAAACTGTTTTTT. Its translation is CASSTGTGGLGHEKLFF.

The rearrangement joins TRBV9 to TRBJ2-1, with TRBD2 as a possible D gene (5 bases). The CDR3 is 12 amino acids. Trimming removed 3 bases at V and 7 bases at J, with 8 bases between. In germline, CDR1 is SGDLS, CDR2 YYNGEE. The CDR3 region has the DNA TGTGCCAGCAGCGCCCGGACTAATGAGCAGTTCTTC. Protein: CASSARTNEQFF.

The rearrangement joins TRBV5-1 to TRBJ2-7; D may be TRBD1 (5 bases). In germline, CDR1 is SGHRS, CDR2 YFSETQ. This CDR3 comprises 13 residues. The V end was cut by 0 bases, the J end by 5 bases, with 9 bases between. The CDR3 spells CASSLERGHEQYF. The DNA for the CDR3 is TGCGCCAGCAGCTTGGAAAGGGGCCACGAGCAGTACTTC.

V is TRBV15 and J is TRBJ2-5; 9 nucleotides agree with TRBD2. CDR1 is LNHNV and CDR2 is YYDKDF in the germline V gene (reference sequence). With 0 bases clipped from V and 5 bases from J, the junction kept 16 bases outside the gene matches. There are 19 residues in the CDR3. In DNA form, the CDR3 reads TGTGCCACCAGCAGAGATGCGGCTAGCGGGATTAGGGAGGTGGAGACCCAGTACTTC. Protein product: CATSRDAASGIREVETQYF.

The rearrangement uses TRBV7-6 and TRBJ1-1; D gene uncertain. Trimming pared 0 bases from V and 0 bases from J, leaving 5 bases between. Germline V lookup: CDR1 SGHVS, CDR2 FNYEAQ. The CDR3 contains 14 residues. The CDR3 region is CASSLAAVNTEAFF. The CDR3 region has the DNA TGTGCCAGCAGCTTAGCAGCCGTGAACACTGAAGCTTTCTTT.

The chain uses TRBV4-2 and TRBJ2-7; D not resolved. Germline CDR1 is LGHNA and CDR2 is YNFKEQ. V lost 0 bases and J 4 bases, leaving 16 bases between the germline ends. The CDR3 covers 16 residues. The CDR3 DNA is TGTGCCAGCAGCCAAGATGCCTCGCTGGCAGCGTACGAGCAGTACTTC. It translates to CASSQDASLAAYEQYF.

This chain connects TRBV5-5 to TRBJ2-5; D is possibly TRBD2 (7 bases). CDR3 length: 16 residues. V lost 1 base to trimming and J lost 4 bases, with 17 bases between them. Germline CDR1 is SGHKS and CDR2 is YYEKEE (reference sequence). The CDR3 DNA follows: TGTGCCAGCAGCTTGCGGGTAGGAGGGGGGGTAGAGACCCAGTACTTC. Its translation: CASSLRVGGGVETQYF.

The chain joins TRBV6-1 to TRBJ2-2; no clear D. Per germline, CDR1 MNHNS and CDR2 SASEGT. Trimming cost V 3 bases and J 6 bases, with 8 bases left between them. The CDR3 totals 13 residues. CDR3 nucleotide sequence: TGTGCCAGCAGTGATAGTTTTTCCGGGGAGCTGTTTTTT. It translates to CASSDSFSGELFF.

The rearrangement links TRBV28 to TRBJ2-7; a weak D match, TRBD2 (6 bases). The CDR3 has 14 amino acids. Trimming stripped 2 bases from V and 3 bases from J, with 11 bases between. Germline values: CDR1 MDHEN, CDR2 SYDVKM. CDR3 region: CASSLGGIDYEQYF. CDR3 nucleotide sequence: TGTGCCAGCAGTTTAGGCGGGATCGACTACGAGCAGTACTTC.

This chain links TRBV7-2 with TRBJ2-1; TRBD1 agrees at 10 bases. This CDR3 region has 15 residues. CDR1 and CDR2 from the germline V gene are SGHTA and FQGNSA. J was trimmed by 4 bases and V by 2 bases; bases with no gene match: 2. In DNA form, the CDR3 reads TGTGCCAGCAGCTTAAGACAGGGGGCTTACAATGAGCAGTTCTTC. Protein product: CASSLRQGAYNEQFF.

V and J are TRBV7-9 and TRBJ1-1; D call uncertain. Trimming stripped 7 bases from V and 1 base from J, with 7 bases between. Germline values: CDR1 SEHNR, CDR2 FQNEAQ (reference sequence). The length of the CDR3 is 12 residues. The CDR3, as DNA: TGTGCCAGCACAAACAAGAACACTGAAGCTTTCTTT. It is translated as CASTNKNTEAFF.

This rearrangement joins TRBV6-1 to TRBJ2-1, with 7 positions matching TRBD1. In germline, CDR1 is MNHNS, CDR2 SASEGT. This CDR3 contains 15 residues. V shed 8 bases, J shed 3 bases, and the junction held 10 bases outside the gene matches. The CDR3: CASGPNRGFYNEQFF. CDR3 coding DNA: TGTGCCAGCGGACCAAACAGGGGTTTCTACAATGAGCAGTTCTTC.

The chain carries TRBV2 and TRBJ2-2, with 9 bases lining up with TRBD2. This CDR3 has 16 amino acids. CDR1 is SNHLY and CDR2 is FYNNEI in the germline V gene. V was pared by 4 bases and J by 4 bases, with 7 bases of the junction left unmatched. CDR3 coding DNA: TGTGCCAGCAGTGTTTATAGCGGGGGAGGCACCGGGGAGCTGTTTTTT. Its protein is CASSVYSGGGTGELFF.

V is TRBV5-1 and J is TRBJ1-4, with TRBD1 matching 9 bases. V lost 4 bases to trimming and J lost 8 bases; unmatched junction nucleotides: 9. The CDR3 sequence is 15 residues long. Germline V lookup: CDR1 SGHRS, CDR2 YFSETQ. CDR3 in DNA: TGCGCCAGCAGCCTGGACAGGGGTGCGGGAGAAAAACTGTTTTTT. Protein sequence: CASSLDRGAGEKLFF.

Here the CDR3 DNA reads TGTGCCAGCAGACTCGCTGCCAGGGGACTAGCGCCAGATACGCAGTATTTT. As protein: CASRLAARGLAPDTQYF. The rearrangement uses TRBV7-2 and TRBJ2-3, with 10 bases that match TRBD2. CDR3 length equals 17 residues. The germline V gene has CDR1 SGHTA and CDR2 FQGNSA. Trimming took 6 bases from V and 4 from J; bases not matched to a gene: 13.

The V call is TRBV19, the J call TRBJ1-1; maybe TRBD1 (5 bases). The CDR3 runs 14 residues. Germline CDR1 reads LNHDA; CDR2 reads SQIVND (reference sequence). With 3 bases removed from V and 8 bases from J, the gap between germline ends came to 16 bases. CDR3 residues: CASSIGARPAEAFF. The CDR3 nucleotides read TGTGCCAGTAGTATTGGGGCGCGGCCAGCGGAAGCTTTCTTT. The whole variable domain, filled in from reference TRBV19 and TRBJ1-1, reads DGGITQSPKYLFRKEGQNVTLSCEQNLNHDAMYWYRQDPGQGLRLIYYSQIVNDFQKGDIAEGYSVSREKKESFPLTVTSAQKNPTAFYLCASSIGARPAEAFFGQGTRLTVV.

V gene TRBV19 combines with J gene TRBJ2-3, with a possible D match to TRBD2 (6 bases). The CDR3 has 13 residues. With 8 bases removed from V and 12 bases from J, the gap between germline ends came to 21 bases. The germline gives CDR1 LNHDA, CDR2 SQIVND (reference sequence). The CDR3 sequence: CASVATGTLLQYF. In nucleotides, the CDR3 is TGTGCCAGTGTGGCCACCGGGACTCTATTACAGTATTTT.

The chain employs TRBV2 and TRBJ1-2; 8 bases are a match to TRBD1. The CDR3 is made up of 14 amino acids. The V gene end was trimmed by 3 bases and the J gene end by 8 bases; junction bases not matched to a gene: 8. Germline V CDR1 and CDR2: SNHLY, FYNNEI. Here the CDR3 reads CASSETGEVEGYTF. Written as DNA, the CDR3 is TGTGCCAGCAGTGAGACAGGGGAGGTGGAGGGCTACACCTTC.

The chain has TRBV15 and TRBJ1-1, with a possible D match to TRBD1 (6 bases). Germline CDR1 LNHNV, CDR2 YYDKDF (reference sequence). This CDR3 spans 14 amino acids. Trimming took 6 bases from V and 4 from J, leaving 15 bases between them. DNA for the CDR3: TGTGCCACCAGAAAACCAGGGGTCAGCACTGAAGCTTTCTTT. Translation: CATRKPGVSTEAFF.